Described below is a single T cell receptor beta chain sequence and its context. This specimen comes from a study of shared T cell receptors in the human thymus. Sequencing was performed with immunoSEQ multiplex PCR; in TCRdb, only in-frame clones are kept and a portion is missing. The data hold some 400,000 clones, with approximately 95% observed a single time. The TCR was taken from a human donor. Source material: thymocytes.

The CDR3 sequence is CASSPWASGRSFGEQYF. In DNA, the CDR3 is TGTGCCAGCTCACCCTGGGCTAGCGGGAGGTCCTTTGGCGAGCAGTACTTC. The J gene is TRBJ2-7, the V gene TRBV18; 11 bases map to TRBD2. J gave up 6 bases and V 3 bases, and 13 bases lay outside the gene matches. Germline lookup yields CDR1 KGHSH and CDR2 LQKENI. This CDR3 region has 17 residues.